This T cell receptor (beta chain) was sequenced during a study of blood T cell repertoires in COVID-19. Study-level background: COVID-19 samples collected from the United States, Italy and Spain covered acute and convalescent phases.

Per the authors' pipeline: Estimation of nucleated cell counts was performed using reference gene primer amplification. Profiling relied on immunoSEQ multiplex PCR, and the TCRdb table lists in-frame clones only, not all of them. The V and J calls and the clone size are those of that table, but D and trimming were determined from the DNA. The data hold about 250,000 clones, with approximately 85% observed a single time. Germline CDR1 reads SQVTM; CDR2 reads ANQGSEA. Germline trimming cut 0 bases from V and 8 bases from J; bases unmatched to any gene: 2. The CDR3 is 12 amino acids. Sequences were obtained from peripheral blood. V is TRBV29-1 and J is TRBJ1-2, with 8 bases matching TRBD1. The source of this sequence is a man in his forties or fifties with acute or convalescent COVID-19. This CDR3 reads CSVEDRGLGYTF. CDR3 nucleotides: TGCAGCGTTGAAGACAGGGGGCTGGGCTACACCTTC.